The 26 T cell receptor beta chains below come from one sample, sequenced in a study of shared T cell receptors in the human thymus. Assay: immunoSEQ multiplex PCR; the TCRdb copy retains only in-frame clones and omits some. The sample holds 720,000 or so clones; over 75% are singletons and the top ten take around 0.0099%. The same specimen was also included in a second study, on human thymus T cells.

The sequenced material came from thymocytes. The receptors originated from a girl under three years old with a congenital heart defect.

V usage is TRBV7-8 and J usage is TRBJ1-2; D might be TRBD1 (6 bases). The CDR3 runs to 17 residues. The V gene lost 0 bases and the J gene lost 6 bases, with 20 bases spanning the gap. Germline CDR1 and CDR2: SGHVS and FQNEAQ. CDR3 residues: CASSLATKDRIGHGYTF. Written as DNA, the CDR3 is TGTGCCAGCAGCTTAGCAACCAAAGACAGGATAGGCCATGGCTACACCTTC.

The chain couples TRBV9 to TRBJ2-3; D ambiguous. Between the trimmed V and J ends, which lost 0 bases and 0 bases, there was a span of 8 bases. The CDR3 extends over 15 amino acids. The germline V gene has CDR1 SGDLS and CDR2 YYNGEE. Written as DNA, the CDR3 is TGTGCCAGCAGCGTAGTCCCCAGGAGCACAGATACGCAGTATTTT. It encodes CASSVVPRSTDTQYF.

The chain carries TRBV2 and TRBJ1-2; D gene unclear. CDR1 is SNHLY and CDR2 is FYNNEI in the germline V gene. V was trimmed by 6 bases and J by 9 bases, leaving 17 bases between them. The CDR3 length is 13 residues. CDR3 in DNA: TGTGCCAGCAGGGTGGACTCCCTGATTCGCTACACCTTC. This gives the protein CASRVDSLIRYTF.

The rearrangement links TRBV27 to TRBJ1-2, with D possibly being TRBD1 (5 bases). V dropped 5 bases and J dropped 4 bases, with 14 bases sitting between them. CDR3 length: 14 amino acids. CDR1 is MNHEY, CDR2 SMNVEV, per germline (reference sequence). CDR3 residues: CASSPDPGLYGYTF. DNA of the CDR3: TGTGCCAGCAGTCCCGATCCAGGGCTCTATGGCTACACCTTC.

The genes are TRBV12-5 and TRBJ1-1; D not resolved. Germline V gene lookup returns CDR1 LGHNT and CDR2 FRNRAP. With 0 bases removed from V and 5 bases from J, the gap between germline ends came to 7 bases. The CDR3 runs to 13 residues. The CDR3 is CASGLVEETEAFF. CDR3 bases: TGTGCTAGTGGTTTGGTCGAAGAGACTGAAGCTTTCTTT.

This clone was found a few times. The chain couples TRBV7-8 to TRBJ1-1, with D uncertain. Trimming shortened V by 5 bases and J by 1 base, and 17 bases separated the two germline ends. The germline gives CDR1 SGHVS, CDR2 FQNEAQ. This CDR3 is 16 amino acids long. CDR3 protein: CASSQYARVSNTEAFF. For the CDR3, the DNA is TGTGCCAGCAGCCAATACGCCCGGGTTTCGAACACTGAAGCTTTCTTT.

This clone was counted only a few times. The J gene is TRBJ2-1, the V gene TRBV5-4; D is possibly TRBD1 (5 bases). From germline, CDR1 is SGHNT and CDR2 YYREEE (reference sequence). Trimming took off 3 bases at V and 15 bases at J, with 22 bases between the two ends. The length of the CDR3 is 14 residues. The CDR3 region is CASSYGSLQERRFF. CDR3 coding DNA: TGTGCCAGCAGCTACGGGTCCCTACAGGAGAGGCGGTTCTTC.

V is TRBV29-1 and J is TRBJ2-7; 12 bases are a match to TRBD2. Germline loops: CDR1 SQVTM, CDR2 ANQGSEA. The CDR3 sequence is 21 residues long. Trimming cost V 5 bases and J 0 bases; bases outside gene matches: 23. CDR3 in amino acids: CSVLLRPTSTSGGFYSYEQYF. In DNA, the CDR3 is TGCAGCGTTTTACTTCGGCCTACTAGCACTAGCGGGGGGTTCTACTCCTACGAGCAGTACTTC.

The gene calls are TRBV5-1 and TRBJ1-2, with 7 bases identical to TRBD1. The trim removed 1 base at V and 8 bases at J, leaving 11 bases unmatched. This CDR3 spans 15 amino acids. Germline CDR1 reads SGHRS; CDR2 reads YFSETQ. CDR3 loop: CASSLSLRQGPGYTF. CDR3 DNA sequence: TGCGCCAGCAGCTTGTCTCTTCGACAGGGTCCCGGCTACACCTTC.

This chain joins TRBV27 and TRBJ2-5; 9 bases are a match to TRBD1. The germline V gene encodes CDR1 MNHEY and CDR2 SMNVEV (reference sequence). The CDR3 covers 16 residues. J gave up 3 bases and V 6 bases, and 11 bases lay outside the gene matches. DNA of the CDR3: TGTGCCAGCAGACCGGGACAGGGAGTACCAAAAGAGACCCAGTACTTC. This encodes CASRPGQGVPKETQYF.

This chain joins TRBV18 and TRBJ2-7; 7 bases fit TRBD1. The trim removed 2 bases at V and 6 bases at J, leaving 4 bases unmatched. The CDR3 loop spans 13 amino acids. From germline, CDR1 is KGHSH and CDR2 LQKENI. As DNA, the CDR3 is TGTGCCAGCTCACCAAAAAACAGGGGCGAGCAGTACTTC. It encodes CASSPKNRGEQYF.

The genes are TRBV6-1 and TRBJ1-1, with a possible D match to TRBD1 (6 bases). This CDR3 is 15 amino acids long. V gave up 6 bases and J gave up 8 bases, with 22 bases separating them. From germline, CDR1 is MNHNS and CDR2 SASEGT. As DNA, the CDR3 is TGTGCCAGCAGAGCAGGGGACCCTAACTGGAGGGAAGCTTTCTTT. This codes for CASRAGDPNWREAFF.

The chain carries TRBV29-1 and TRBJ2-3; D gene uncertain. Between the trimmed V and J ends, which lost 3 bases and 8 bases, there was a span of 18 bases. The CDR3 extends over 14 amino acids. Looked up from germline, CDR1 is SQVTM and CDR2 is ANQGSEA. The CDR3 reads CSVENGDQVGTQYF. The CDR3 nucleotides are TGCAGCGTTGAGAACGGAGATCAAGTCGGTACGCAGTATTTT.

The chain recombines TRBV7-3 with TRBJ1-5; the D gene is possibly TRBD1 (6 bases). CDR3 length: 13 amino acids. Trimming took 2 bases from V and 7 from J, leaving 9 bases between them. Per the germline V gene, CDR1 is SGHTA and CDR2 is FQGTGA. For the CDR3, the DNA is TGTGCCAGCAGCTTAGGTAGGGGGCAGCCCCAGCATTTT. Translated, it gives CASSLGRGQPQHF.

The chain employs TRBV5-1 and TRBJ1-1; TRBD1 agrees at 9 bases. This CDR3 is built from 16 residues. V lost 3 bases, J lost 3 bases, and 9 bases stayed unmatched. Germline CDR1 and CDR2: SGHRS and YFSETQ. The CDR3 nucleotides are TGCGCCAGCAGCTATGAGGGACAGGGAGTCGACACTGAAGCTTTCTTT. Its translation is CASSYEGQGVDTEAFF.

This chain connects TRBV6-5 to TRBJ2-1; 9 nucleotides agree with TRBD1. CDR1 MNHEY and CDR2 SVGAGI come from the germline V gene. The CDR3 extends over 14 amino acids. Trimming at V came to 6 bases and at J to 8 bases, leaving 8 bases not matched to a gene. CDR3: CASRKGTGLHEQFF. DNA for the CDR3: TGTGCCAGCAGAAAGGGGACAGGGCTGCATGAGCAGTTCTTC.

This sequence joins TRBV5-5 and TRBJ1-2; 8 bases fit TRBD1. The germline gives CDR1 SGHKS, CDR2 YYEKEE (reference sequence). This CDR3 is built from 13 residues. J gave up 4 bases and V 6 bases, and 5 bases lay outside the gene matches. The CDR3 nucleotides are TGTGCCAGCACCCGTACAGGGGGCTATGGCTACACCTTC. Encoded protein: CASTRTGGYGYTF.

The chain combines TRBV7-8 with TRBJ2-1; TRBD2 matches at 8 bases. The CDR3 is 14 amino acids. From germline, CDR1 is SGHVS and CDR2 FQNEAQ. J was trimmed by 9 bases and V by 3 bases; bases with no gene match: 7. CDR3 sequence: CASSFFRGGTEQFF. DNA for the CDR3: TGTGCCAGCAGCTTTTTTCGGGGGGGCACTGAGCAGTTCTTC.

The V call is TRBV4-1, the J call TRBJ1-2; 7 bases are a match to TRBD1. Germline CDR1 reads MGHRA; CDR2 reads YSYEKL. The V segment lost 0 bases and the J segment 5 bases; nucleotides outside the gene matches: 6. CDR3 size: 15 residues. The CDR3 is CASSQDVGQKYGYTF. The CDR3 bases are TGCGCCAGCAGCCAAGATGTGGGACAGAAATATGGCTACACCTTC.

In this sample, this clone turned up a few times. The gene calls are TRBV19 and TRBJ2-1; 8 bases are a match to TRBD2. CDR1 LNHDA and CDR2 SQIVND come from the germline V gene (reference sequence). The CDR3 is 14 amino acids. V lost 4 bases to trimming and J lost 4 bases; unmatched junction nucleotides: 3. The CDR3 loop is CASSSGGLYNEQFF. The CDR3 DNA follows: TGTGCCAGTAGTAGCGGGGGGTTGTACAATGAGCAGTTCTTC. Together with reference TRBV19 and TRBJ2-1, the CDR3 gives the full variable domain: DGGITQSPKYLFRKEGQNVTLSCEQNLNHDAMYWYRQDPGQGLRLIYYSQIVNDFQKGDIAEGYSVSREKKESFPLTVTSAQKNPTAFYLCASSSGGLYNEQFFGPGTRLTVL.

The chain has TRBV19 and TRBJ2-7; 9 bases align to TRBD1. The CDR3 length is 14 residues. The V gene's germline CDR1 is LNHDA and CDR2 SQIVND (reference sequence). Trimming took 5 bases from V and 2 from J; bases not matched to a gene: 4. The DNA of the CDR3 is TGTGCCAGTAGTGGCGGACAGGGGACCTACGAGCAGTACTTC. Translation: CASSGGQGTYEQYF.

The chain employs TRBV28 and TRBJ2-7; weak D call: TRBD2 (5 bases). The germline V gene encodes CDR1 MDHEN and CDR2 SYDVKM. The length of the CDR3 is 14 residues. Trimming took off 3 bases at V and 7 bases at J, with 16 bases between the two ends. This CDR3 reads CASSFGGKLREQYF. The DNA for the CDR3 is TGTGCCAGCAGTTTTGGAGGAAAGTTACGGGAGCAGTACTTC. The full variable domain, in which reference TRBV28 and TRBJ2-7 provide the parts outside the CDR3, is DVKVTQSSRYLVKRTGEKVFLECVQDMDHENMFWYRQDPGLGLRLIYFSYDVKMKEKGDIPEGYSVSREKKERFSLILESASTNQTSMYLCASSFGGKLREQYFGPGTRLTVT.

V gene TRBV29-1 combines with J gene TRBJ2-7; D might be TRBD1 (6 bases). The CDR3 runs 11 residues. In germline, CDR1 is SQVTM, CDR2 ANQGSEA. The V end was cut by 5 bases, the J end by 5 bases, with 10 bases between. The CDR3: CSVCQGNEQYF. In DNA form, the CDR3 reads TGCAGCGTTTGCCAGGGGAACGAGCAGTACTTC.

The chain uses TRBV6-1 and TRBJ2-7; D possibly corresponds to TRBD1 (5 bases). V lost 6 bases and J lost 3, with 12 bases in between. The V gene's germline CDR1 is MNHNS and CDR2 SASEGT. The CDR3 length is 13 residues. DNA for the CDR3: TGTGCCAGCAGGTGGCCAGGGCTCTACGAGCAGTACTTC. Its translation is CASRWPGLYEQYF.

V and J are TRBV5-4 and TRBJ1-1; maybe TRBD1 (6 bases). Germline values: CDR1 SGHNT, CDR2 YYREEE (reference sequence). The CDR3 is made up of 12 amino acids. V lost 0 bases, J lost 11 bases, and 11 bases lay in between. The CDR3 here is CASSLGLGAAFF. Written as DNA, the CDR3 is TGTGCCAGCAGCTTGGGGCTGGGGGCGGCTTTCTTT. The full variable domain, rest sourced from reference TRBV5-4 and TRBJ1-1, is ETGVTQSPTHLIKTRGQQVTLRCSSQSGHNTVSWYQQALGQGPQFIFQYYREEENGRGNFPPRFSGLQFPNYSSELNVNALELDDSALYLCASSLGLGAAFFGQGTRLTVV.

A few counts support this clone. The chain uses TRBV12-5 and TRBJ2-1; 7 positions match TRBD2. The V segment lost 4 bases and the J segment 7 bases; nucleotides outside the gene matches: 1. CDR3 size: 12 residues. Germline assignment: CDR1 LGHNT and CDR2 FRNRAP. CDR3 sequence: CASGWEGNEQFF. The CDR3 DNA reads as TGTGCTAGTGGTTGGGAGGGGAATGAGCAGTTCTTC.